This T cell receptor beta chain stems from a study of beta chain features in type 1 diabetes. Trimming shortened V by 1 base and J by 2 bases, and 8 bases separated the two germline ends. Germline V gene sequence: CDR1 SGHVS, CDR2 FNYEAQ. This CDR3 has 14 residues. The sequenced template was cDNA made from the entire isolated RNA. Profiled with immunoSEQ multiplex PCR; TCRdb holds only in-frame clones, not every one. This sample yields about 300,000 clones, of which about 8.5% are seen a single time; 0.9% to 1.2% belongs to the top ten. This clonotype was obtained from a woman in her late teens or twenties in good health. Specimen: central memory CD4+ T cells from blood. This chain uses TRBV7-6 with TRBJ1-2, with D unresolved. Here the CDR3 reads CASSLEEGNYGYTF. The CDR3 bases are TGTGCCAGCAGCTTAGAAGAGGGAAACTATGGCTACACCTTC.